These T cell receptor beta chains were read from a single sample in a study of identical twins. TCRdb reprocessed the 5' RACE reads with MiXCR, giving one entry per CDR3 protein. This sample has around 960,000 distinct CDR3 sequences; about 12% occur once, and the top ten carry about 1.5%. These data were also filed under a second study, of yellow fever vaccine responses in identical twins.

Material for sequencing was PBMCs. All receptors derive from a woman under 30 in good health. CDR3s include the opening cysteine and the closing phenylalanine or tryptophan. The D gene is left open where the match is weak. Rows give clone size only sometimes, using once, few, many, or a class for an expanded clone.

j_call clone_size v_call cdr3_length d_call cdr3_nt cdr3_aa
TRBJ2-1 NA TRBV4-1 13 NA TGCGCCAGCAGCCCACACGCTTCTCATGAGCAGTTCTTC CASSPHASHEQFF
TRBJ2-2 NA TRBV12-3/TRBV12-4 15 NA TGTGCCAGCAGTTCTTTAACAGGCAACACCGGGGAGCTGTTTTTT CASSSLTGNTGELFF
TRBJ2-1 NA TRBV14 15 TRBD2 TGTGCCAGCAGCCAAACTAGCGGGAGTTTCTATGAGCAGTTCTTC CASSQTSGSFYEQFF
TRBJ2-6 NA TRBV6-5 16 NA TGTGCCAGCAGTTACCCAAGGAGCTCTGGGGCCAACGTCCTGACTTTC CASSYPRSSGANVLTF
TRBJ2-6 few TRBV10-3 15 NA TGTGCCATCAAAAACCTGAGCTCTGGGGCCAACGTCCTGACTTTC CAIKNLSSGANVLTF
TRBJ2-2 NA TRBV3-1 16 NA TGTGCCAGCAGCCAATTTGTCCGAGGGAACACCGGGGAGCTGTTTTTT CASSQFVRGNTGELFF
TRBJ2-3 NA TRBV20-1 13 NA TGCAGTGCTCCCTCGAGTCTAGCAGATACGCAGTATTTT CSAPSSLADTQYF
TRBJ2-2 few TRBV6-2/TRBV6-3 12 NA TGTGCCAGCAGTAACGGGGGCGGGGAGCTGTTTTTT CASSNGGGELFF
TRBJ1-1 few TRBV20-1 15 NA TGCAGTGCTCCTCGTTGGGGGAGCCCAACTACTGAAGCTTTCTTT CSAPRWGSPTTEAFF
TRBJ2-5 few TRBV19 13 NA TGTGCCAGTATGGGCAGGCACCAAGAGACCCAGTACTTC CASMGRHQETQYF
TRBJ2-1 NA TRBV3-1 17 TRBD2 TGTGCCAGCAGCCAAGGGCTAGCGGGAGTTAAGGGAAATGAGCAGTTCTTC CASSQGLAGVKGNEQFF
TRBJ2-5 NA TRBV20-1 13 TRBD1 TGCAGTGCCCTACAGGGGGGAGAAGAGACCCAGTACTTC CSALQGGEETQYF
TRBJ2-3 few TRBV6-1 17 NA TGTGCCAGCAGCGCGTGGGGGACCGGAGGGGGCGCAGATACGCAGTATTTT CASSAWGTGGGADTQYF
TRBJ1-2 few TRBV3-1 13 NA TGTGCCAGCAGCCAAGGACGGCAGGGACGCTACACCTTC CASSQGRQGRYTF
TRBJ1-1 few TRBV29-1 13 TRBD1 TGCAGCGTTGTATGGGCAGGGGGCGCTGGGGCTTTCTTT CSVVWAGGAGAFF
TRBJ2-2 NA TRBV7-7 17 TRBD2 TGTGCCAGCAGCCCACGGGGGGGGGCTCCGAACACCGGGGAGCTGTTTTTT CASSPRGGAPNTGELFF
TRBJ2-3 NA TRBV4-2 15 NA TGTGCCAGCAGCCAAGAGACCTGGGAGAAAGATACGCAGTATTTT CASSQETWEKDTQYF
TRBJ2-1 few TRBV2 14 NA TGTGCCAGTTCTAGCGTAAGCTCCTACAATGAGCAGTTCTTC CASSSVSSYNEQFF
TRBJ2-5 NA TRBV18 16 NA TGTGCCAGCTCACCGCCGGGCCCCGAGCTGGTGGAGACCCAGTACTTC CASSPPGPELVETQYF
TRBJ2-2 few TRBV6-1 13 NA TGTGCCACCCCCTTACAGAACACCGGGGAGCTGTTTTTT CATPLQNTGELFF
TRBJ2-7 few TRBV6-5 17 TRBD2 TGTGCCAGCAGTTACTACGGACTAGCGGGAGAAGCCTACGAGCAGTACTTC CASSYYGLAGEAYEQYF
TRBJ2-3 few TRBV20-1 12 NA TGCAGTGCTATGGGTGCAGCATTCACGCAGTATTTT CSAMGAAFTQYF
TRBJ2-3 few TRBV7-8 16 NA TGTGCCAGCAGCCCCCCCAGGGTCGGTCGAACAGATACGCAGTATTTT CASSPPRVGRTDTQYF
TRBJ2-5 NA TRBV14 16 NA TGTGCCAGCAGCCAAGATCCCGGAAGTCTCCAAGAGACCCAGTACTTC CASSQDPGSLQETQYF
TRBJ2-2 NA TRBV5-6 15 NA TGTGCCAGCAGCTTGCGAGACAGAAACACCGGGGAGCTGTTTTTT CASSLRDRNTGELFF
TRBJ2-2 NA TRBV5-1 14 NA TGCGCCAGCAGCTTTGGGGGAGAGGCCGGGGAGCTGTTTTTT CASSFGGEAGELFF
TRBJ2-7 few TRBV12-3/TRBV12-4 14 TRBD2 TGTGCCAGCAGTTTAGGCGGGAGGGCCGGGGAGCAGTACTTC CASSLGGRAGEQYF
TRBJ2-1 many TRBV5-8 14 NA TGTGCCAGCACTTGGGGGAACGACTACAATGAGCAGTTCTTC CASTWGNDYNEQFF
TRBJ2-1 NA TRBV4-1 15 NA TGCGCCAGCAGCCAAGGGTCGGGGCCCAGCCATGAGCAGTTCTTC CASSQGSGPSHEQFF
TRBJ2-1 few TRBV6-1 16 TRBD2 TGTGCCAGCGGGACTAGCGCCATGAATAGGTACAATGAGCAGTTCTTC CASGTSAMNRYNEQFF
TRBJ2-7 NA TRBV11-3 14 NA TGTGCCAGCAGCCCCCGGGAGATTGATTACGAGCAGTACTTC CASSPREIDYEQYF
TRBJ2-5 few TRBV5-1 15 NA TGCGCCAGCAGCCTGGAAGGGGCCGAGACGGAGACCCAGTACTTC CASSLEGAETETQYF
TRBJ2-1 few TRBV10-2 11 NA TGCGCCAGCAGTGGGCTCCATGAGCAGTTCTTC CASSGLHEQFF
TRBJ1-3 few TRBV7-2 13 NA TGTGCCAGCAGCTTAGCCTTTGGAGACACCATATATTTT CASSLAFGDTIYF
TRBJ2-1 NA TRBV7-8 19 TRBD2 TGTGCCAGCAGCTTTTATAGCGGGAGGTCAGGGCGCTCCTACAATGAGCAGTTCTTC CASSFYSGRSGRSYNEQFF
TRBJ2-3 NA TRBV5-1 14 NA TGCGCCAGCAAGAGGGTCGAGGGCACAGATACGCAGTATTTT CASKRVEGTDTQYF
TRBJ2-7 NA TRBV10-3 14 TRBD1 TGTGCCATCAGTGAGAACAGGGGTGGCTACGAGCAGTACTTC CAISENRGGYEQYF
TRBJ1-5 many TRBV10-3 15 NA TGTGCCATAAGGGGGGACAACATTCTAGGTCAGCCCCAGCATTTT CAIRGDNILGQPQHF
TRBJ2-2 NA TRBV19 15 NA TGTGCCAGTAGTTACCGACAGGATCTGGCCGGGGAGCTGTTTTTT CASSYRQDLAGELFF
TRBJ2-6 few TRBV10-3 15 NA TGTGCCAGTCAACAGGGAAACTCTGGGGCCAACGTCCTGACTTTC CASQQGNSGANVLTF
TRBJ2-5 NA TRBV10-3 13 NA TGTGCCATCAGTCGGTCAGCCCAAGAGACCCAGTACTTC CAISRSAQETQYF
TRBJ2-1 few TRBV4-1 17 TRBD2 TGCGCCAGCAGCCGGACTAGCGGCCTTAGCTCCTACAATGAGCAGTTCTTC CASSRTSGLSSYNEQFF
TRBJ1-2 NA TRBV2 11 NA TGTGCCAGCGGACTAAACTATGGCTACACCTTC CASGLNYGYTF
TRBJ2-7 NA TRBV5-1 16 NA TGCGCCAGCAGCTTGTCCGGGTGGGGCGGGACCTACGAGCAGTACTTC CASSLSGWGGTYEQYF
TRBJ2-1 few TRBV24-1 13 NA TGTGCCACCAGTGGGGCCAGTTACAATGAGCAGTTCTTC CATSGASYNEQFF
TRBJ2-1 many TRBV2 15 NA TGTGCCAGCAGTGTAGAATCTACACCCTACAATGAGCAGTTCTTC CASSVESTPYNEQFF
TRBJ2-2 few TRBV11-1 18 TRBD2 TGTGCCAGCAGCTTAGCCAAAACAGCGGGGTCGAACACCGGGGAGCTGTTTTTT CASSLAKTAGSNTGELFF
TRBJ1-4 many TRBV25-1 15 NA TGTGCCAGCAGTGAATCGTCAGGGAGAGGTGAAAAACTGTTTTTT CASSESSGRGEKLFF
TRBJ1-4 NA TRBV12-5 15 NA TGTGCTAGTGGCCTACAAGGGGATGGGGGGGAAAAACTGTTTTTT CASGLQGDGGEKLFF
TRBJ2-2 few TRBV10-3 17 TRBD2 TGTGCCACCCTGCCCGGAGTAGCGGGAGGGCCCGAGATAACGGTGTTTTTT CATLPGVAGGPEITVFF
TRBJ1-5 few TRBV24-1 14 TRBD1 TGTGCCACCAGTGACGGACAGGGCAATCAGCCCCAGCATTTT CATSDGQGNQPQHF
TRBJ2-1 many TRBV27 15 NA TGTGCCAGCAGTCTCAGCGGAGGGGGTAACAATGAGCAGTTCTTC CASSLSGGGNNEQFF
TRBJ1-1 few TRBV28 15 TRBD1 TGTGCCAGCAGTTCGGACAGGGTCGGAGTGACTGAAGCTTTCTTT CASSSDRVGVTEAFF
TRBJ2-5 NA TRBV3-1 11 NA TGTGCCAGCAGCCAACATAAGACCCAGTACTTC CASSQHKTQYF
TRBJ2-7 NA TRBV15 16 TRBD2 TGTGCCACCAGCAGAGATCTCGCTAGCGGGATCTACGAGCAGTACTTC CATSRDLASGIYEQYF